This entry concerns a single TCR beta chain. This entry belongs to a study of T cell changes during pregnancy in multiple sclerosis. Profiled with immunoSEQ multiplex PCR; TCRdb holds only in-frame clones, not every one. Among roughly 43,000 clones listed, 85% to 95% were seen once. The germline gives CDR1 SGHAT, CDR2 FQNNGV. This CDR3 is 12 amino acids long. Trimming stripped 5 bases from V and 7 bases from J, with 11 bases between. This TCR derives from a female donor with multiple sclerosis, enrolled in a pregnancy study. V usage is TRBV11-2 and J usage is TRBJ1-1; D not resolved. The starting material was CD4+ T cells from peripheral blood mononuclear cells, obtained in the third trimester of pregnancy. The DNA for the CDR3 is TGTGCCAGCAGCCGCTCGGTCTTTGAAGCTTTCTTT. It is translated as CASSRSVFEAFF.